These T cell receptor beta chains were read from a single sample in a study of blood T cell repertoires in COVID-19. TCRdb's table, derived via immunoSEQ multiplex PCR, lists solely in-frame clones and lacks some. The sample has roughly 210,000 clones, roughly 90% seen once. The material sequenced was peripheral blood. The receptors stem from a man aged 65 to 85 with acute or convalescent COVID-19. Both conserved end residues are part of each CDR3. The D gene is left open where the match is weak. Clone size appears in some rows only: once, few, many, or a class for an expanded clone.

size	V	D	J	CDR3	DNA
NA	TRBV2	NA	TRBJ2-5	CASIQSRQETQYF	TGTGCCAGCATACAGTCAAGGCAAGAGACCCAGTACTTC
NA	TRBV19	NA	TRBJ2-4	CASRSVGKNIQYF	TGTGCCAGTAGGTCTGTCGGCAAAAACATTCAGTACTTC
once	TRBV5-1	NA	TRBJ2-3	CASSLTRLGADTQYF	TGCGCCAGCAGCTTGACAAGGCTCGGGGCAGATACGCAGTATTTT
once	TRBV2	TRBD2	TRBJ2-1	CASSGLGGGNEQFF	TGTGCCAGCAGTGGTCTTGGGGGGGGTAATGAGCAGTTCTTC
NA	TRBV20-1	NA	TRBJ1-4	CSARGAGAVFF	TGCAGTGCTAGAGGGGCGGGTGCCGTGTTTTTT
once	TRBV3-1/TRBV3-2	TRBD1	TRBJ2-2	CASSQNTGAGTGELFF	TGTGCCAGCAGCCAAAATACAGGGGCTGGGACCGGGGAGCTGTTTTTT
NA	TRBV28	TRBD1	TRBJ1-2	CASAGTAPINYGYTF	TGTGCCAGTGCCGGGACAGCCCCCATTAACTATGGCTACACCTTC
NA	TRBV7-2	NA	TRBJ1-1	CASSLRRGDEAFF	TGTGCCAGCAGCTTACGTCGCGGGGATGAAGCTTTCTTT
NA	TRBV27	TRBD1	TRBJ2-5	CASSLAGTGRETQYF	TGTGCCAGCAGCCTCGCCGGGACAGGGAGGGAGACCCAGTACTTC
NA	TRBV7-2	NA	TRBJ2-6	CASSFWGPGANVLTF	TGTGCCAGCAGCTTTTGGGGGCCTGGGGCCAACGTCCTGACTTTC
NA	TRBV5-1	TRBD1	TRBJ1-1	CASSGGTGMNTEAFF	TGCGCCAGCAGCGGTGGGACAGGGATGAACACTGAAGCTTTCTTT
NA	TRBV9	TRBD1	TRBJ2-7	CASSSGTGGFEQYF	TGTGCCAGCAGCTCCGGGACAGGGGGTTTCGAGCAGTACTTC
once	TRBV6-5	NA	TRBJ2-2	CASSYGQVWNGELFF	TGTGCCAGCAGTTACGGGCAGGTTTGGAACGGGGAGCTGTTTTTT
NA	TRBV5-1	NA	TRBJ2-1	CASSFGRLTYNEQFF	TGCGCCAGCAGCTTCGGCAGGTTAACCTACAATGAGCAGTTCTTC
NA	TRBV19	NA	TRBJ1-5	CASRRGGGLNQPQHF	TGTGCCAGTAGAAGGGGCGGGGGACTCAATCAGCCCCAGCATTTT
NA	TRBV13	NA	TRBJ2-3	CASSLGQTPSTDTQYF	TGTGCCAGCAGCTTAGGACAGACCCCTAGCACAGATACGCAGTATTTT
NA	TRBV4-1	TRBD1	TRBJ1-6	CASSQEGDRASPLHF	TGCGCCAGCAGCCAAGAGGGGGACAGGGCCTCACCCCTCCACTTT
NA	TRBV29-1	TRBD1	TRBJ1-5	CSVAGGPTGGMGNQPQHF	TGCAGCGTTGCCGGGGGACCTACAGGGGGCATGGGCAATCAGCCCCAGCATTTT
NA	TRBV5-1	NA	TRBJ2-1	CASSSYYITNEQFF	TGCGCCAGCAGCTCCTACTATATAACCAATGAGCAGTTCTTC
NA	TRBV9	TRBD2	TRBJ2-7	CASSVGGGRATEQYF	TGTGCCAGCAGCGTAGGGGGCGGGAGGGCCACCGAGCAGTACTTC
many	TRBV7-3	TRBD2	TRBJ2-2	CASSFSSGSRPGELFF	TGTGCCAGCAGCTTTTCTAGCGGCTCACGCCCCGGGGAGCTGTTTTTT
NA	TRBV18	NA	TRBJ2-7	CASSPARALNYEQYF	TGTGCCAGCTCACCCGCGCGGGCACTGAACTACGAGCAGTACTTC
NA	TRBV5-1	TRBD1	TRBJ1-1	CASSLGQGGIEAFF	TGCGCCAGCAGCTTAGGACAGGGAGGAATTGAAGCTTTCTTT
many	TRBV6-1	NA	TRBJ2-7	CASSESGETSYEQYF	TGTGCCAGCAGTGAAAGTGGGGAGACCTCCTACGAGCAGTACTTC
few	TRBV19	NA	TRBJ1-5	CASSSLKTPGNQPQHF	TGTGCCAGCAGTAGCTTAAAGACACCGGGAAATCAGCCCCAGCATTTT
once	TRBV19	NA	TRBJ1-5	CASSRQGGGNQPQHF	TGTGCCAGTAGTAGGCAGGGAGGGGGCAATCAGCCCCAGCATTTT
NA	TRBV3-1/TRBV3-2	TRBD1	TRBJ1-1	CASSDGQGWDTEAFF	TGTGCCAGCAGCGACGGACAGGGGTGGGACACTGAAGCTTTCTTT
NA	TRBV29-1	TRBD2	TRBJ2-1	CSAWGGRVANEQFF	TGCAGCGCCTGGGGCGGGAGAGTGGCTAATGAGCAGTTCTTC
NA	TRBV6-4	NA	TRBJ2-3	CASTGSGTITDTQYF	TGTGCCAGCACGGGTAGCGGCACTATCACAGATACGCAGTATTTT
few	TRBV19	TRBD1	TRBJ2-7	CASKYDPRQGSHEQYF	TGTGCCAGTAAATACGATCCGAGACAGGGATCCCACGAGCAGTACTTC
NA	TRBV5-1	NA	TRBJ2-1	CASSLEVPGVNEQFF	TGCGCCAGCAGCTTGGAAGTCCCAGGGGTCAATGAGCAGTTCTTC
NA	TRBV6-5	TRBD1	TRBJ1-1	CASSSFSTGKLAEAFF	TGTGCCAGCAGTTCATTCTCGACAGGGAAGTTAGCTGAAGCTTTCTTT
few	TRBV18	TRBD1	TRBJ1-1	CASSPRTGGTEAFF	TGTGCCAGCTCACCCCGGACAGGGGGAACTGAAGCTTTCTTT
NA	TRBV2	NA	TRBJ1-1	CASQVFTEAFF	TGTGCCAGCCAGGTATTCACTGAAGCTTTCTTT
NA	TRBV15	TRBD1	TRBJ1-2	CATSQGQGNRDYGYTF	TGTGCCACCAGCCAAGGACAGGGGAATAGAGACTATGGCTACACCTTC
NA	TRBV28	NA	TRBJ1-3	CASLQGFLNSGNTIYF	TGTGCCAGCTTACAGGGCTTTTTAAACTCTGGAAACACCATATATTTT
NA	TRBV18	NA	TRBJ2-4	CASSPQSGALDIQYF	TGTGCCAGCTCACCACAGTCAGGGGCGCTGGACATTCAGTACTTC
NA	TRBV27	NA	TRBJ1-5	CASSPRGAYSNQPQHF	TGTGCCAGCTCTCCTCGGGGGGCCTATAGCAATCAGCCCCAGCATTTT
NA	TRBV5-1	TRBD1	TRBJ2-3	CASSPGTGGSTDTQYF	TGCGCCAGCAGCCCCGGGACAGGGGGCTCCACAGATACGCAGTATTTT
NA	TRBV18	NA	TRBJ1-2	CASSPDTNYGYTF	TGTGCCAGCTCACCGGACACCAACTATGGCTACACCTTC
NA	TRBV12-3/TRBV12-4	NA	TRBJ2-2	CASSSTGELFF	TGTGCCAGCAGTTCTACCGGGGAGCTGTTTTTT
NA	TRBV5-4	TRBD2	TRBJ2-5	CASSLVPTSGRETQYF	TGTGCCAGCAGCTTGGTCCCGACTAGCGGGCGGGAGACCCAGTACTTC
NA	TRBV6-4	TRBD1	TRBJ1-2	CASRPGQGDYGYTF	TGTGCCAGCAGGCCGGGACAGGGCGACTATGGCTACACCTTC